The 19 T cell receptor beta chains given below trace back to one sample, sequenced in a study of cytomegalovirus exposure and HLA in healthy donors. The PCR contained 60 Vbeta and 13 Jbeta primers. Measured with immunoSEQ multiplex PCR; TCRdb has only the in-frame clones, and not every one. Of 150,000 to 200,000 clones in the sample, roughly three quarters are singletons; the top ten hold about 2.5%. Sample: PBMCs. These receptors were obtained from a woman younger than 45 in good health and CMV-seropositive.

This chain joins TRBV7-2 and TRBJ1-6; TRBD1 might be the D (5 bases). Germline values: CDR1 SGHTA, CDR2 FQGNSA. The CDR3 loop spans 15 amino acids. V was shortened by 7 bases and J by 8 bases, with 18 bases between the two germline ends. The CDR3 protein is CASILRAGRDSPLHF. DNA for the CDR3: TGTGCCAGCATCCTGAGGGCAGGGAGGGATTCACCCCTCCACTTT.

This clone turned up a few times. The gene calls are TRBV4-2 and TRBJ1-2; D might be TRBD1 (6 bases). CDR1 and CDR2 from the germline V gene are LGHNA and YNFKEQ. The CDR3 is 15 amino acids. V dropped 3 bases and J dropped 4 bases, with 15 bases sitting between them. CDR3 coding DNA: TGTGCCAGCAGCCAGGGTAGCCAGGGGCTCTATGGCTACACCTTC. Translating it yields CASSQGSQGLYGYTF.

V is TRBV5-1 and J is TRBJ2-2; 10 bases map to TRBD1. V trimming: 1 base; J trimming: 1 base; junction bases outside the gene matches: 1. The CDR3 runs to 16 residues. CDR1 and CDR2 from the germline V gene are SGHRS and YFSETQ. The chain's CDR3 is CASSLRTGGNTGELFF. Written as DNA, the CDR3 is TGCGCCAGCAGCTTGAGGACAGGGGGGAACACCGGGGAGCTGTTTTTT.

This clone was seen only once. This chain links TRBV27 with TRBJ2-1; a possible D gene is TRBD1 (5 bases). CDR1 and CDR2 (germline): MNHEY, SMNVEV (reference sequence). There are 15 residues in the CDR3. Trimming removed 8 bases from V and 0 bases from J, with 14 bases in between. The CDR3 region has the DNA TGTGCCAGCTCTGGGGCCGAAAGCTCCTACAATGAGCAGTTCTTC. Its translation: CASSGAESSYNEQFF.

This rearrangement joins TRBV27 to TRBJ1-5; 7 bases agree with TRBD1. After removal of 5 bases from V and 4 bases from J, the junction contained 8 bases not matched to a gene. The CDR3 is 15 residues long. Germline CDR1 MNHEY, CDR2 SMNVEV (reference sequence). The CDR3 spells CASSRQGRGNQPQHF. CDR3 sequence (DNA): TGTGCCAGCAGTCGACAGGGAAGGGGTAATCAGCCCCAGCATTTT.

This clone showed up just once. The rearrangement links TRBV6-1 to TRBJ1-2; tentatively, D is TRBD1 (6 bases). The CDR3 length is 15 residues. The germline V and J ends were trimmed by 4 bases and 0 bases, with 12 bases remaining between them. Germline values: CDR1 MNHNS, CDR2 SASEGT. The CDR3 DNA sequence: TGTGCCAGCAGTGGCCAGGACAGTCCTAACTATGGCTACACCTTC. This gives the protein CASSGQDSPNYGYTF.

The chain employs TRBV5-1 and TRBJ1-2; 8 bases map to TRBD1. This CDR3 is built from 13 residues. Trimming took 1 base from V and 7 from J; bases not matched to a gene: 3. The V gene's germline CDR1 is SGHRS and CDR2 YFSETQ. CDR3 coding DNA: TGCGCCAGCAGCTTGAACAGGGGGAGTGGCTACACCTTC. It encodes CASSLNRGSGYTF.

The chain has TRBV5-1 and TRBJ2-1; D is unclear. Trimming removed 5 bases from V and 8 bases from J, with 17 bases in between. This CDR3 has 14 residues. Germline V lookup: CDR1 SGHRS, CDR2 YFSETQ. The CDR3 coding sequence is TGCGCCAGCAGTTCCCACCCCGCGGTGGATGAGCAGTTCTTC. This sequence encodes CASSSHPAVDEQFF. Variable domain in full (rest from reference TRBV5-1 and TRBJ2-1): KAGVTQTPRYLIKTRGQQVTLSCSPISGHRSVSWYQQTPGQGLQFLFEYFSETQRNKGNFPGRFSGRQFSNSRSEMNVSTLELGDSALYLCASSSHPAVDEQFFGPGTRLTVL.

DNA of the CDR3: TGCGCCAGCAGTGAGAATAGCGGGGGGGCAGATACGCAGTATTTT. This codes for CASSENSGGADTQYF. The chain employs TRBV10-2 and TRBJ2-3; 11 positions agree with TRBD2. Germline loops: CDR1 WSHSY, CDR2 SAAADI. The CDR3 spans 15 residues. V dropped 2 bases and J dropped 4; count of bases not matched to a gene: 2.

This clone was seen a handful of times. This chain connects TRBV10-3 to TRBJ1-1; D gene ambiguous. The V gene's germline CDR1 is ENHRY and CDR2 SYGVKD. The CDR3 extends over 13 amino acids. The V gene lost 4 bases and the J gene lost 5 bases, with 11 bases spanning the gap. The DNA of the CDR3 is TGTGCCATCAGTGGCGAAGCGCGGACTGAAGCTTTCTTT. This codes for CAISGEARTEAFF.

This chain links TRBV19 with TRBJ2-5; 8 nucleotides align to TRBD2. Germline CDR1 and CDR2: LNHDA and SQIVND (reference sequence). V lost 8 bases to trimming and J lost 5 bases; unmatched junction nucleotides: 10. The CDR3 sequence is 14 residues long. The chain's CDR3 is CASQNGGAGETQYF. As DNA, the CDR3 is TGTGCCAGTCAGAACGGGGGGGCCGGTGAGACCCAGTACTTC.

The chain is built from TRBV11-1 and TRBJ2-3, with TRBD2 identical over 9 bases. Trimming at V came to 5 bases and at J to 5 bases, leaving 14 bases not matched to a gene. The germline CDR1 and CDR2 sequences are SGHAT and FQDESV (reference sequence). The CDR3 covers 17 residues. The CDR3 DNA reads TGTGCCAGCAGCCGCTCTCTTGCTAGCGGGGCTAGAGATACGCAGTATTTT. Residues: CASSRSLASGARDTQYF.

J is TRBJ2-7 and V is TRBV19; 15 bases line up with TRBD2. The CDR3 totals 15 residues. Germline V CDR1 and CDR2: LNHDA, SQIVND (reference sequence). The J segment lost 4 bases and the V segment lost 5 bases, leaving 3 bases of the junction unmatched. CDR3 coding DNA: TGTGCCAGTAGTCCCGGGACTAGCGGGGGGTACGAGCAGTACTTC. The encoded protein is CASSPGTSGGYEQYF. Looking up the rest from reference TRBV19 and TRBJ2-7 gives the full variable domain: DGGITQSPKYLFRKEGQNVTLSCEQNLNHDAMYWYRQDPGQGLRLIYYSQIVNDFQKGDIAEGYSVSREKKESFPLTVTSAQKNPTAFYLCASSPGTSGGYEQYFGPGTRLTVT.

This sequence joins TRBV6-5 and TRBJ1-5; no firm D call. The CDR3 has 14 residues. Germline V gives CDR1 MNHEY, CDR2 SVGAGI. Deletions cut 5 bases from V and 10 bases from J, with 18 bases between. CDR3 nucleotide sequence: TGTGCCAGCAGTCGATCGGAGGGCCTTGTCCCCCAGCATTTT. This gives the protein CASSRSEGLVPQHF.

Concerning this clone: This same CDR3 is encoded by further DNA sequences in the sample. The rearrangement uses TRBV18 and TRBJ1-5, with TRBD1 identical over 8 bases. Per the germline V gene, CDR1 is KGHSH and CDR2 is LQKENI. There are 14 residues in the CDR3. The V and J ends lost 3 bases and 2 bases, in that order; junction bases with no gene match: 0. CDR3 DNA sequence: TGTGCCAGCTCACCGACAGGGGGCAATCAGCCCCAGCATTTT. This gives the protein CASSPTGGNQPQHF. The full variable domain, rest sourced from reference TRBV18 and TRBJ1-5, is NAGVMQNPRHLVRRRGQEARLRCSPMKGHSHVYWYRQLPEEGLKFMVYLQKENIIDESGMPKERFSAEFPKEGPSILRIQQVVRGDSAAYFCASSPTGGNQPQHFGDGTRLSIL.

The chain joins TRBV2 to TRBJ2-7; 7 bases are a match to TRBD1. CDR3 size: 14 residues. The junction had 12 bases not matched to a gene; V was cut back by 6 bases and J by 7 bases. CDR1 and CDR2 from the germline V gene are SNHLY and FYNNEI. CDR3 DNA: TGTGCCAGCAGGGCGACAGGGCTCTCAAGAGAGCAGTACTTC. It specifies CASRATGLSREQYF.

The CDR3 here is CASSSGQGDSNQPQHF. The CDR3 DNA is TGTGCCAGCAGCTCCGGACAGGGAGATAGCAATCAGCCCCAGCATTTT. The rearrangement uses TRBV7-9 and TRBJ1-5, with 8 bases fitting TRBD1. Germline CDR1 SEHNR, CDR2 FQNEAQ (reference sequence). Trimming at V came to 4 bases and at J to 0 bases, leaving 5 bases not matched to a gene. The CDR3 is 16 residues long.

The chain employs TRBV9 and TRBJ2-5, with 9 bases that match TRBD2. V shed 4 bases, J shed 5 bases, and the junction held 15 bases outside the gene matches. Germline loops: CDR1 SGDLS, CDR2 YYNGEE. This CDR3 has 17 amino acids. CDR3 nucleotides: TGTGCCAGCAGCCCAGGGAGAGGCGGGGGGGCCGGGGAGACCCAGTACTTC. Translation gives CASSPGRGGGAGETQYF.

V is TRBV30 and J is TRBJ2-5; 9 bases are shared with TRBD2. This CDR3 region has 14 residues. Trimming at V came to 4 bases and at J to 5 bases, leaving 8 bases not matched to a gene. Per germline, CDR1 GTSNPN and CDR2 SVGIG (reference sequence). CDR3 residues: CAWKSTGLAETQYF. For the CDR3, the DNA is TGTGCCTGGAAAAGTACCGGACTAGCGGAGACCCAGTACTTC.